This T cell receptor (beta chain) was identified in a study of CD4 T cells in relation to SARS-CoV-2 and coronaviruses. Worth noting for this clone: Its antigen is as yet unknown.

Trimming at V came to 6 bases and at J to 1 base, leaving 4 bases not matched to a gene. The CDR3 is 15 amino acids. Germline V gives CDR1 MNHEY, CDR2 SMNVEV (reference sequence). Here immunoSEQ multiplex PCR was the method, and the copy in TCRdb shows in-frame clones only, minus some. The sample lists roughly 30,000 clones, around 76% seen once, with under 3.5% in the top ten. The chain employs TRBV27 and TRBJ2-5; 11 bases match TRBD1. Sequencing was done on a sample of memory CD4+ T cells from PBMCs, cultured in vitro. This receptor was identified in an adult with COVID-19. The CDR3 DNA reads TGTGCCAGCAGAGCCGGGACAGGGGGCCAAGAGACCCAGTACTTC. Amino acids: CASRAGTGGQETQYF.